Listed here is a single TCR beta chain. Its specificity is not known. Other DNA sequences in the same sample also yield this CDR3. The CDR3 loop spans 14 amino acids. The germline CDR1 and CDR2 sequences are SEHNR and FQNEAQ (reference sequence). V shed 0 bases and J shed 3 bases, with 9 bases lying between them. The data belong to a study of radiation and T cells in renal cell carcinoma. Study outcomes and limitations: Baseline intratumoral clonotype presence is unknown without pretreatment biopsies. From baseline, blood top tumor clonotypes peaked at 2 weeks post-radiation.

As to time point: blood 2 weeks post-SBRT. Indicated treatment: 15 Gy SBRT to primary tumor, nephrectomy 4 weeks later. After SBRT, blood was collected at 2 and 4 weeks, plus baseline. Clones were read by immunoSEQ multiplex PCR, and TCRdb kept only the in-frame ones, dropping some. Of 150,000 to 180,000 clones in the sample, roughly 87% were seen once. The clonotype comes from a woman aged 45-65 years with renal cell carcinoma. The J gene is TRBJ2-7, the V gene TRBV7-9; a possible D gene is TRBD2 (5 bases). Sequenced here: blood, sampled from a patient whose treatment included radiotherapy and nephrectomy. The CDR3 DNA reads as TGTGCCAGCAGCTTAGCAGGCGGACTCTACGAGCAGTACTTC. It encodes CASSLAGGLYEQYF.